This TCR beta chain stems from a study of Ad26.COV2.S vaccination and SARS-CoV-2 variants. Treatment specified: over 15 received Ad26.COV2.S at low or high dose, single or two shots; about five received placebo; per-sample allocation not given. Material that was analyzed had been drawn on day 63 after the first vaccine or placebo injection. Study-level points and caveats: Spike-specific TCR breadth in vaccine recipients exceeded that seen in placebo recipients.

Concerning this clone itself: Its antigen is currently unknown.

This table comes from immunoSEQ multiplex PCR, and its TCRdb copy is limited to in-frame clones, with some not included. Among approximately 400,000 clones listed, around 83% were seen once. This clonotype originated in a person between 18 and 60 years old who received the Ad26.COV2.S COVID-19 vaccine or a placebo. The starting material was peripheral blood, obtained in a trial of Ad26.COV2.S vaccine versus placebo.

CDR3 region: CASSLRGYEQYF. CDR3 DNA: TGTGCCAGCAGCTTAAGGGGGTACGAGCAGTACTTC. The chain links TRBV7-2 to TRBJ2-7; weak D call: TRBD1 (6 bases). The CDR3 has 12 residues. Germline CDR1 reads SGHTA; CDR2 reads FQGNSA. The V end was cut by 2 bases, the J end by 4 bases, with 6 bases between.